A selection of T cell receptor beta chains follows, all from one sample in a study of T cells after yellow fever vaccination. TCRdb called the 5' RACE reads again in MiXCR, with one record for every CDR3 protein. The data contain around 310,000 distinct CDR3 sequences, 3% to 4.5% of them singletons. Sample: PBMCs, taken 5 days after the yellow fever booster vaccination. These receptors were taken from a man between 18 and 35 years old who received the YFV17D yellow fever vaccine. Both conserved end residues are part of each CDR3. The order of the fields is clone size, V gene, CDR3 length, J gene, D gene, CDR3 protein, CDR3 DNA. A D gene is named only where the DNA matches it firmly. Part of the rows lack a size; the others show once, few, many or a class for expanded clones.

>.|TRBV5-1|16|TRBJ2-3|TRBD2
CASSPGTSPSTDTQYF
TGCGCCAGCAGCCCCGGGACTAGTCCCTCCACAGATACGCAGTATTTT
>many|TRBV28|15|TRBJ2-1|.
CASSLRGAGYNEQFF
TGTGCCAGCAGTTTGCGGGGCGCGGGGTACAATGAGCAGTTCTTC
>few|TRBV7-3|15|TRBJ2-1|TRBD2
CASSTTGTSGNEQFF
TGTGCCAGCAGCACGACCGGGACTAGCGGCAATGAGCAGTTCTTC
>.|TRBV4-1|15|TRBJ2-2|.
CASSRVPERTGELFF
TGCGCCAGCAGCCGAGTACCGGAACGAACCGGGGAGCTGTTTTTT
>many|TRBV15|16|TRBJ2-1|.
CATSRDMLSSYNEQFF
TGTGCCACCAGCAGAGATATGCTGAGCTCCTACAATGAGCAGTTCTTC
>many|TRBV12-3/TRBV12-4|14|TRBJ2-7|.
CASSLVGQSYEQYF
TGTGCCAGCAGTTTAGTGGGACAATCCTACGAGCAGTACTTC
>many|TRBV9|14|TRBJ1-4|TRBD1
CASSPRGQEEKLFF
TGTGCCAGCAGCCCTCGCGGACAGGAGGAAAAACTGTTTTTT
>.|TRBV6-2/TRBV6-3|13|TRBJ2-3|TRBD2
CASSGTSGSRQYF
TGTGCCAGCAGTGGGACTAGCGGCTCCCGGCAGTATTTT
>few|TRBV5-1|14|TRBJ2-1|.
CASSLVIPRHEQFF
TGCGCCAGCAGCTTGGTGATCCCCCGGCATGAGCAGTTCTTC
>.|TRBV6-5|16|TRBJ1-1|TRBD1
CASSYSAGTGSSKAFF
TGTGCCAGCAGTTACTCGGCCGGGACAGGGAGTTCTAAAGCTTTCTTT
>few|TRBV11-3|13|TRBJ2-1|.
CASSSRDNNEQFF
TGTGCCAGCAGCTCCCGGGATAATAATGAGCAGTTCTTC
>few|TRBV6-5|15|TRBJ2-5|.
CASSYSGGDQETQYF
TGTGCCAGCAGTTACTCAGGTGGTGATCAAGAGACCCAGTACTTC
>.|TRBV3-1|12|TRBJ2-3|.
CASSRLLDTQYF
TGTGCCAGCAGCCGGCTTCTAGATACGCAGTATTTT
>few|TRBV6-2/TRBV6-3|16|TRBJ2-1|TRBD1
CASSYPGQGFGNEQFF
TGTGCCAGCAGTTACCCGGGACAGGGTTTCGGCAATGAGCAGTTCTTC
>few|TRBV20-1|17|TRBJ1-2|.
CSARDFVSRARYGGYTF
TGCAGTGCTAGAGATTTTGTATCGCGGGCCCGATATGGCGGCTACACCTTC
>.|TRBV20-1|15|TRBJ1-2|.
CSARPPGSSLYGYTF
TGCAGTGCTCGCCCCCCGGGGTCATCCCTCTATGGCTACACCTTC
>few|TRBV5-1|14|TRBJ1-2|.
CASSFEGTNYGYTF
TGCGCCAGCAGCTTCGAGGGAACTAACTATGGCTACACCTTC
>few|TRBV5-8|15|TRBJ2-1|TRBD2
CASSFIAGGYNEQFF
TGTGCCAGCAGCTTTATAGCGGGGGGTTACAATGAGCAGTTCTTC
>many|TRBV5-1|15|TRBJ2-7|TRBD2
CASSLVASGGYEQYF
TGCGCCAGCAGCTTGGTTGCTAGCGGGGGGTACGAGCAGTACTTC
>few|TRBV6-5|16|TRBJ1-1|.
CASSYAGMGVNTEAFF
TGTGCCAGCAGTTACGCGGGGATGGGTGTGAACACTGAAGCTTTCTTT
>many|TRBV2|15|TRBJ1-5|TRBD1
CASSAQGGSNQPQHF
TGTGCCAGCAGTGCGCAGGGGGGCAGCAATCAGCCCCAGCATTTT
>.|TRBV4-2|16|TRBJ2-3|.
CASSPNGERLTDTQYF
TGTGCCAGCAGCCCAAACGGGGAGAGATTAACAGATACGCAGTATTTT
>many|TRBV6-6|13|TRBJ1-3|TRBD1
CATQGASGNTIYF
TGTGCCACCCAGGGGGCATCCGGAAACACCATATATTTT
>few|TRBV7-9|15|TRBJ2-5|.
CASSPPEAVRETQYF
TGTGCCAGCAGCCCCCCGGAGGCGGTCCGGGAGACCCAGTACTTC
>many|TRBV7-2|13|TRBJ1-2|.
CASSLPGGDGYTF
TGTGCCAGCAGCTTACCCGGGGGAGATGGCTACACCTTC
>.|TRBV5-6|14|TRBJ1-1|.
CASSSIQGGTEAFF
TGTGCCAGCAGCTCAATACAGGGTGGTACTGAAGCTTTCTTT
>.|TRBV7-7|17|TRBJ2-2|TRBD1
CASSLAPTGGNTGELFF
TGTGCTAGCAGCTTAGCCCCGACAGGGGGGAACACCGGGGAGCTGTTTTTT
>many|TRBV20-1|15|TRBJ2-3|TRBD1
CSASTGVYGTDTQYF
TGCAGTGCTAGTACAGGGGTGTATGGCACAGATACGCAGTATTTT
>.|TRBV5-5|14|TRBJ2-5|TRBD2
CASSIAGGEETQYF
TGTGCCAGCAGCATTGCCGGGGGGGAGGAGACCCAGTACTTC
>.|TRBV29-1|14|TRBJ1-2|.
CSVAGTPVNYGYTF
TGCAGCGTTGCAGGGACTCCAGTTAACTATGGCTACACCTTC
>many|TRBV20-1|14|TRBJ1-5|TRBD1
CSARGWDREQPQHF
TGCAGTGCTAGAGGGTGGGACAGGGAACAGCCCCAGCATTTT
>many|TRBV9|17|TRBJ2-3|.
CASSVSGGLTSRDTQYF
TGTGCCAGCAGCGTATCCGGCGGATTGACGTCTCGGGATACGCAGTATTTT
>.|TRBV6-5|15|TRBJ2-3|TRBD2
CASRDSGGRTDTQYF
TGTGCCAGCAGGGATAGCGGGGGCCGCACAGATACGCAGTATTTT
>.|TRBV5-1|16|TRBJ1-6|TRBD1
CASSPGQGALNSPLHF
TGCGCCAGCAGCCCGGGACAGGGGGCGCTGAATTCACCCCTCCACTTT